A single sample gave rise to the 32 T cell receptor beta chains below, sequenced in a study of T cell repertoires in aging, cancer and after chemotherapy. TRB rearrangements spanning V, D and J were amplified using mixed TRB-A/B primers. From the multiplex PCR reads, TCRdb called clonotypes with MiXCR, one entry per CDR3 protein. This table holds some 1,800 distinct CDR3 sequences, about 26% found once. TCR beta rearrangements were amplified from peripheral blood genomic DNA. Sequencing input: blood. All receptors derive from a human donor with a solid tumor.

This clonotype rates as medium-sized (0.01 to 0.1%). The genes are TRBV19 and TRBJ2-1; 12 positions agree with TRBD1. V was clipped by 5 bases and J by 8 bases; unmatched bases: 16. The CDR3 consists of 18 residues. Germline CDR1 reads LNHDA; CDR2 reads SQIVND (reference sequence). The CDR3, as DNA: TGTGCCAGTAGTTATCTGATGTCCGGGACAGGGGGCAGGTATGAGCAGTTCTTC. It translates to CASSYLMSGTGGRYEQFF.

This clonotype is large by share. The chain links TRBV30 to TRBJ2-3, with 7 bases lining up with TRBD2. Germline V gene sequence: CDR1 GTSNPN, CDR2 SVGIG (reference sequence). CDR3 length equals 16 residues. J lost 1 base, V lost 3 bases, and 10 bases had no gene match. The CDR3 nucleotides are TGTGCCTGGAGCCAAGGAGGCCTAGCGGGCACAGATACGCAGTATTTT. Protein: CAWSQGGLAGTDTQYF. Full variable domain (missing parts from reference TRBV30 and TRBJ2-3): SQTIHQWPATLVQPVGSPLSLECTVEGTSNPNLYWYRQAAGRGLQLLFYSVGIGQISSEVPQNLSASRPQDRQFILSSKKLLLSDSGFYLCAWSQGGLAGTDTQYFGPGTRLTVL.

This clonotype is labeled medium-sized. This chain links TRBV20-1 with TRBJ2-1; TRBD2 matches at 11 bases. With 6 bases clipped from V and 0 bases from J, the junction kept 10 bases outside the gene matches. Per the germline V gene, CDR1 is DFQATT and CDR2 is SNEGSKA (reference sequence). This CDR3 is built from 17 residues. This CDR3 reads CSARTSGRQSSYNEQFF. In nucleotides, the CDR3 is TGCAGTGCCCGGACTAGCGGGCGACAAAGCTCCTACAATGAGCAGTTCTTC.

This clonotype has a handful of counts. The gene calls are TRBV30 and TRBJ1-3; D not resolved. The length of the CDR3 is 15 residues. The germline V and J ends were trimmed by 4 bases and 2 bases, with 15 bases remaining between them. Germline CDR1 reads GTSNPN; CDR2 reads SVGIG (reference sequence). This chain's CDR3 is CAWKKSGEAGNTIYF. The CDR3 DNA reads TGTGCCTGGAAAAAATCCGGGGAAGCTGGAAACACCATATATTTT.

J is TRBJ2-1 and V is TRBV5-4, with 9 nucleotides matching TRBD2. The V segment lost 1 base and the J segment 8 bases; nucleotides outside the gene matches: 13. Germline V gene lookup returns CDR1 SGHNT and CDR2 YYREEE (reference sequence). There are 17 residues in the CDR3. For the CDR3, the DNA is TGTGCCAGCAGCTTGAGTGGGCGGGGGGGCCGAAGAGATGAGCAGTTCTTC. The encoded protein is CASSLSGRGGRRDEQFF.

In this sample, this clonotype is medium-sized. V usage is TRBV27 and J usage is TRBJ2-1; 7 positions match TRBD1. This CDR3 has 13 amino acids. Germline-derived CDR1 and CDR2 are MNHEY and SMNVEV (reference sequence). V gave up 2 bases and J gave up 5 bases; unmatched junction bases: 0. The CDR3 loop reads CASSLGTDNEQFF. CDR3 sequence (DNA): TGTGCCAGCAGTTTAGGGACAGACAATGAGCAGTTCTTC.

Judged by abundance, this clonotype is medium-sized. The chain uses TRBV12-3 or TRBV12-4 and TRBJ2-4, with D possibly matching TRBD2 (6 bases). The germline V and J ends were trimmed by 2 bases and 2 bases, with 10 bases remaining between them. This CDR3 is built from 15 residues. CDR3 sequence (DNA): TGTGCCAGCAGTTTACGGCGGGGATCCAAAAACATTCAGTACTTC. This translates into CASSLRRGSKNIQYF.

This clonotype is deemed medium-sized. The V gene is TRBV20-1, the J gene TRBJ2-7; 9 bases match TRBD2. J was trimmed by 5 bases and V by 6 bases; bases with no gene match: 11. Germline V gene lookup returns CDR1 DFQATT and CDR2 SNEGSKA (reference sequence). The CDR3 contains 14 residues. The chain's CDR3 is CSASIAGAGNEQYF. Here the CDR3 DNA reads TGCAGTGCCTCTATAGCGGGGGCGGGCAACGAGCAGTACTTC.

This clonotype was recorded at least ten times. V is TRBV25-1 and J is TRBJ2-1; D is perhaps TRBD1 or TRBD2 (5 bases each). Between the trimmed V and J ends, which lost 5 bases and 8 bases, there was a span of 7 bases. CDR1 and CDR2 (germline): MGHDK, SYGVNS. The CDR3 spans 11 residues. CDR3 bases: TGTGCCAGCAGTCTGGGGGATGAGCAGTTCTTC. As protein: CASSLGDEQFF.

In this sample, this clonotype turned up once. The rearrangement joins TRBV5-5 to TRBJ1-2, with TRBD1 identical over 7 bases. The CDR3 sequence is 13 residues long. The V gene end was trimmed by 1 base and the J gene end by 4 bases; junction bases not matched to a gene: 1. Germline loops: CDR1 SGHKS, CDR2 YYEKEE (reference sequence). The CDR3 nucleotides are TGTGCCAGCAGCTTGTACAGGGGCTATGGCTACACCTTC. Amino acids: CASSLYRGYGYTF.

This clonotype is categorized as medium-sized. The J gene is TRBJ1-6, the V gene TRBV24-1; D is uncertain. V was trimmed by 9 bases and J by 10 bases, leaving 18 bases between them. Germline V gene sequence: CDR1 KGHDR, CDR2 SFDVKD. The length of the CDR3 is 14 residues. The CDR3 is CATARRDTGSPLHF. As DNA, the CDR3 is TGTGCCACCGCGAGAAGGGATACTGGCTCACCCCTCCACTTT.

As regards this clonotype: One end of the junction is discordant with germline, which a read error may explain. V gene TRBV5-1 combines with J gene TRBJ1-1; 7 bases align to TRBD1. The V gene's germline CDR1 is SGHRS and CDR2 YFSETQ. CDR3 size: 14 residues. The CDR3 sequence is CASSLAADRVEYCF. The CDR3 coding sequence is TGCGCCAGCAGCTTAGCGGCTGACAGGGTTGAGTATTGCTTT.

The chain uses TRBV20-1 and TRBJ2-7; 12 bases align to TRBD2. The CDR3 extends over 14 amino acids. Losses at the gene ends were 0 bases for V and 6 bases for J; bases not matched to a gene: 3. Germline V gives CDR1 DFQATT, CDR2 SNEGSKA (reference sequence). CDR3 region: CSARDPSGRGEQYF. The CDR3 DNA sequence: TGCAGTGCTAGAGATCCTAGCGGGAGGGGCGAGCAGTACTTC.

This clonotype is classed as medium-sized (0.01 to 0.1%). The chain joins TRBV18 to TRBJ1-1, with D hard to call. The germline CDR1 and CDR2 sequences are KGHSH and LQKENI. V lost 3 bases and J lost 7, with 12 bases in between. CDR3 length equals 13 residues. The CDR3 spells CASSPSVADEAFF. In DNA, the CDR3 is TGTGCCAGCTCACCTTCGGTGGCGGATGAAGCTTTCTTT.

The rearrangement joins TRBV14 to TRBJ2-3; D remains unclear. CDR3 size: 11 residues. Germline CDR1 SGHDN, CDR2 FVKESK. Trimming took off 3 bases at V and 7 bases at J, with 5 bases between the two ends. The CDR3 protein is CASSHGYTQYF. CDR3 DNA sequence: TGTGCCAGCAGCCACGGGTATACGCAGTATTTT.

This chain joins TRBV28 and TRBJ1-5; D may be TRBD1 (5 bases). Trimming took off 6 bases at V and 2 bases at J, with 11 bases between the two ends. Per germline, CDR1 MDHEN and CDR2 SYDVKM. The CDR3 runs to 14 residues. The CDR3: CASRQKGGNQPQHF. The CDR3 DNA reads TGTGCCAGCAGGCAGAAAGGGGGCAATCAGCCCCAGCATTTT. Variable domain in full (rest from reference TRBV28 and TRBJ1-5): DVKVTQSSRYLVKRTGEKVFLECVQDMDHENMFWYRQDPGLGLRLIYFSYDVKMKEKGDIPEGYSVSREKKERFSLILESASTNQTSMYLCASRQKGGNQPQHFGDGTRLSIL.

This clonotype qualifies as medium-sized (0.01 to 0.1%). J is TRBJ2-5 and V is TRBV20-1, with 12 bases aligning to TRBD2. The V gene end was trimmed by 0 bases and the J gene end by 2 bases; junction bases not matched to a gene: 7. The CDR3 loop spans 17 amino acids. Germline values: CDR1 DFQATT, CDR2 SNEGSKA (reference sequence). The CDR3 nucleotides read TGCAGTGCTAGAGAGCGGCGTACTAGCGGGAGGCAAGAGACCCAGTACTTC. This codes for CSARERRTSGRQETQYF.

Of note for this clonotype: Given a much more abundant clone one base away, this may be a read error. J is TRBJ1-5 and V is TRBV6-2 or TRBV6-3; no firm D call. This CDR3 is 13 amino acids long. V was pared by 8 bases and J by 7 bases, with 15 bases between. Germline assignment: CDR1 MNHEY and CDR2 SVGEGT. The CDR3 DNA reads as TGTGCCAGCCGATCGCAGCTGAAACAGCCCCAGCATTTT. It encodes CASRSQLKQPQHF.

The V gene is TRBV28, the J gene TRBJ2-7, with D unclear. Per germline, CDR1 MDHEN and CDR2 SYDVKM. This CDR3 is 14 amino acids long. V lost 7 bases and J 0 bases, leaving 13 bases between the germline ends. CDR3 nucleotides: TGTGCCAGCAAAGGGTTGCGTGGCTCCTACGAGCAGTACTTC. This sequence encodes CASKGLRGSYEQYF. Together with reference TRBV28 and TRBJ2-7, the CDR3 gives the full variable domain: DVKVTQSSRYLVKRTGEKVFLECVQDMDHENMFWYRQDPGLGLRLIYFSYDVKMKEKGDIPEGYSVSREKKERFSLILESASTNQTSMYLCASKGLRGSYEQYFGPGTRLTVT.

The genes are TRBV10-2 and TRBJ2-1; TRBD2 aligns across 9 bases. V lost 0 bases to trimming and J lost 4 bases; unmatched junction nucleotides: 4. The CDR3 sequence is 16 residues long. From germline, CDR1 is WSHSY and CDR2 SAAADI. Written as DNA, the CDR3 is TGCGCCAGCAGTGAGTCGAAGCTAGCGGGGTACAATGAGCAGTTCTTC. The encoded protein is CASSESKLAGYNEQFF.

By its share, this clonotype is medium-sized. This chain links TRBV6-2 or TRBV6-3 with TRBJ2-5; 12 positions agree with TRBD1. Germline CDR1 is MNHEY and CDR2 is SVGEGT. After removal of 4 bases from V and 5 bases from J, the junction contained 8 bases not matched to a gene. The length of the CDR3 is 16 residues. The CDR3 DNA reads as TGTGCCAGCAGTTGGGACAGGGGGCATACCGCGGAGACCCAGTACTTC. It encodes CASSWDRGHTAETQYF.

By share, this clonotype counts as medium-sized. The chain joins TRBV6-5 to TRBJ2-3, with TRBD1 matching over 7 bases. V shed 7 bases and J 4 bases; nucleotides not matched to a gene: 8. Germline V CDR1 and CDR2: MNHEY, SVGAGI. CDR3 length: 14 amino acids. CDR3 region: CASTETGPPDTQYF. CDR3 DNA sequence: TGTGCCAGCACCGAGACAGGGCCGCCAGATACGCAGTATTTT.

This clonotype counts as medium-sized. The chain couples TRBV6-6 to TRBJ2-5; maybe TRBD1 (6 bases). CDR3 length equals 14 residues. Germline V gene data show CDR1 as MNHNY and CDR2 as SVGAGI (reference sequence). V shed 7 bases and J shed 2 bases, with 14 bases lying between them. The chain's CDR3 is CASKRTVLQETQYF. DNA for the CDR3: TGTGCCAGCAAGAGGACAGTCCTACAAGAGACCCAGTACTTC.

There are a few counts of this clonotype. This chain connects TRBV5-1 to TRBJ2-5; D gene ambiguous. The CDR3 loop spans 16 amino acids. Trimming shortened V by 2 bases and J by 5 bases, and 19 bases separated the two germline ends. Germline CDR1 is SGHRS and CDR2 is YFSETQ. The DNA for the CDR3 is TGCGCCAGCAGCTTAGGGTCGCAATCCATCAGGGAGACCCAGTACTTC. It yields the protein CASSLGSQSIRETQYF.

Relative to its sample, this clonotype is large. The chain uses TRBV12-3 or TRBV12-4 and TRBJ1-2; D is unresolved. Trimming took 4 bases from V and 4 from J, leaving 13 bases between them. The length of the CDR3 is 14 residues. The CDR3 bases are TGTGCCAGCAGTTCAGCCCGGTCTCTCTATGGCTACACCTTC. It is translated as CASSSARSLYGYTF.

This clonotype was observed once. The chain has TRBV27 and TRBJ2-2, with a tentative D call TRBD1 (6 bases). The CDR3 runs to 16 residues. Germline CDR1 MNHEY, CDR2 SMNVEV (reference sequence). V was pared by 6 bases and J by 0 bases, with 14 bases between. The CDR3 sequence: CASSRWTATNTGELFF. The DNA of the CDR3 is TGTGCCAGCAGCCGATGGACAGCAACGAACACCGGGGAGCTGTTTTTT.

By proportion, this clonotype is medium-sized (0.01 to 0.1%). The V call is TRBV6-2 or TRBV6-3, the J call TRBJ2-2; D is possibly TRBD1 (5 bases). Germline CDR1 reads MNHEY; CDR2 reads SVGEGT. V was clipped by 5 bases and J by 4 bases, with 11 bases between them. The CDR3 runs to 14 residues. CDR3: CASSASTVTGELFF. CDR3 in DNA: TGTGCCAGCAGTGCCTCGACAGTCACCGGGGAGCTGTTTTTT.

This rearrangement joins TRBV2 to TRBJ2-1; 9 positions match TRBD1. This CDR3 contains 15 residues. J lost 5 bases, V lost 4 bases, and 6 bases had no gene match. The germline V gene has CDR1 SNHLY and CDR2 FYNNEI. The CDR3 bases are TGTGCCAGCAGTGGCACAGGGGGCTGGGACAATGAGCAGTTCTTC. It encodes CASSGTGGWDNEQFF.

Judged by abundance, this clonotype is medium-sized (0.01 to 0.1%). The genes are TRBV13 and TRBJ2-1; D possibly corresponds to TRBD1 (6 bases). CDR3 length: 14 residues. Germline assignment: CDR1 PRHDT and CDR2 FYEKMQ (reference sequence). V lost 10 bases, J lost 5 bases, and 18 bases lay in between. The CDR3 here is CATGDKKDHNEQFF. The CDR3 DNA reads TGTGCCACTGGGGACAAAAAGGACCACAATGAGCAGTTCTTC.

By sample share, this clonotype is medium-sized (0.01 to 0.1%). The chain couples TRBV20-1 to TRBJ1-5; D gene uncertain. CDR3 size: 13 residues. The V end lost 2 bases, the J end lost 0 bases, and 5 bases lay between the germline ends. Germline V gives CDR1 DFQATT, CDR2 SNEGSKA (reference sequence). DNA of the CDR3: TGCAGTGCTAGACAGTATAGCAATCAGCCCCAGCATTTT. Protein product: CSARQYSNQPQHF.

This clonotype is classed as medium-sized. This sequence joins TRBV6-2 or TRBV6-3 and TRBJ2-7; 8 nucleotides match TRBD2. The junction had 14 bases not matched to a gene; V was cut back by 6 bases and J by 4 bases. CDR3 length equals 16 residues. Germline loops: CDR1 MNHEY, CDR2 SVGEGT. CDR3 DNA: TGTGCCAGCAGCCACGGACTAGCTAGCGGTACGTACGAGCAGTACTTC. Residues: CASSHGLASGTYEQYF.

Sample share makes this clonotype medium-sized. The chain carries TRBV12-3 or TRBV12-4 and TRBJ2-2; D is unresolved. The V and J ends lost 7 bases and 3 bases respectively, with 12 bases between them. The CDR3 extends over 14 amino acids. The CDR3 bases are TGTGCCAGCACCCCCCTCAGAGACACCGGGGAGCTGTTTTTT. Protein sequence: CASTPLRDTGELFF.